The 2 T cell receptor beta chains in this list originate from one sample, sequenced in a study of control samples from healthy donors and cancer patients. TCRdb's table, derived via immunoSEQ multiplex PCR, lists solely in-frame clones and lacks some. The table lists around 130,000 clones, approximately 87% of them singletons. The source material was blood. The receptors originated from a man aged 30 to 39 in good health.

This CDR3 reads CASSIGGNTIYF. The CDR3 coding sequence is TGTGCCAGTAGTATTGGTGGAAACACCATATATTTT. The chain is built from TRBV19 and TRBJ1-3; D uncertain. Trimming pared 3 bases from V and 3 bases from J, leaving 3 bases between. This CDR3 is built from 12 residues. CDR1 and CDR2 from the germline V gene are LNHDA and SQIVND (reference sequence).

The chain links TRBV6-5 to TRBJ1-1; 7 nucleotides agree with TRBD1. The CDR3 extends over 15 amino acids. V lost 5 bases and J lost 2; bases outside the gene matches: 8. Germline CDR1 MNHEY, CDR2 SVGAGI. The CDR3 loop is CASSTGTAFNTEAFF. In DNA, the CDR3 is TGTGCCAGCAGTACCGGGACAGCATTCAACACTGAAGCTTTCTTT.